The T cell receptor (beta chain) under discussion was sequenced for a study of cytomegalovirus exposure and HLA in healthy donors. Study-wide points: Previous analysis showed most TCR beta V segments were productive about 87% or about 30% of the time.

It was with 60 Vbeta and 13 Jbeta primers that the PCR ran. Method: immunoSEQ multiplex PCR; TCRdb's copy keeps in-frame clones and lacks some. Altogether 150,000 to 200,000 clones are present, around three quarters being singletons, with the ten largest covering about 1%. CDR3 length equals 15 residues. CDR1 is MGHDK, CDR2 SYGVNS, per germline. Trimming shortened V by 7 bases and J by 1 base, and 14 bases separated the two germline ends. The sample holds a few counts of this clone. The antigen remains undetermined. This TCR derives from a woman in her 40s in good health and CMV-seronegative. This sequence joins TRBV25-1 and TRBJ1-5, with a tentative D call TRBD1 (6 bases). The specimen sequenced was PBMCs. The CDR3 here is CASNRLQGSNQPQHF. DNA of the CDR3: TGTGCCAGCAACCGTTTACAGGGAAGCAATCAGCCCCAGCATTTT.